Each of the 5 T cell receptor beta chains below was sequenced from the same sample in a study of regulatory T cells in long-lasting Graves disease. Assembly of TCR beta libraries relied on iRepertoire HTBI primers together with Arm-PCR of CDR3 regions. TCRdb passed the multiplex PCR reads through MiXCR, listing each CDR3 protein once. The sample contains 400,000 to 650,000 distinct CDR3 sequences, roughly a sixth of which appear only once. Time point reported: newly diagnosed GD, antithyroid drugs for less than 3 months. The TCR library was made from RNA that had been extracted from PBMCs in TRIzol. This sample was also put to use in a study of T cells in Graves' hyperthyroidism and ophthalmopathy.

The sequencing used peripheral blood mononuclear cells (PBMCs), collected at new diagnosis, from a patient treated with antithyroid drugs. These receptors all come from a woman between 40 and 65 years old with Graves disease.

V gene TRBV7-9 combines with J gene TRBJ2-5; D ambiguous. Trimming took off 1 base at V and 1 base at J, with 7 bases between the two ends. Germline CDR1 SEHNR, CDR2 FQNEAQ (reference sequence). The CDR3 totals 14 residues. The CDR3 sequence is CASSLELTQETQYF. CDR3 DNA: TGTGCCAGCAGCTTAGAACTTACCCAAGAGACCCAGTACTTC.

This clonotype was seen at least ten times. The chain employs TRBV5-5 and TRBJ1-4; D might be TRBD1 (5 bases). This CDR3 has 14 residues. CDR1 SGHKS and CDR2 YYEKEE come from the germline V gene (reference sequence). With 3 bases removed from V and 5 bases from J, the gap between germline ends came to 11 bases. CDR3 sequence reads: CASSSDRWNEKLFF. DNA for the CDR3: TGTGCCAGCAGCTCAGACAGATGGAATGAAAAACTGTTTTTT.

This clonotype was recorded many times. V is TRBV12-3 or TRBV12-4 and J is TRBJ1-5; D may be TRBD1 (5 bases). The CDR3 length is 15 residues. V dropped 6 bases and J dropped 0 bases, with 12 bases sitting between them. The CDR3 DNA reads TGTGCCAGCAGACCCCGAGGGGATAGCAATCAGCCCCAGCATTTT. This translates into CASRPRGDSNQPQHF.

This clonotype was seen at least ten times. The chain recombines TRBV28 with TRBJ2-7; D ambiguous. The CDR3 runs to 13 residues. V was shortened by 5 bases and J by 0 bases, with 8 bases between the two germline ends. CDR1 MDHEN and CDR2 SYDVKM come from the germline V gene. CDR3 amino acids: CASSAPSSYEQYF. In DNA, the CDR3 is TGTGCCAGCAGTGCCCCGAGCTCCTACGAGCAGTACTTC.

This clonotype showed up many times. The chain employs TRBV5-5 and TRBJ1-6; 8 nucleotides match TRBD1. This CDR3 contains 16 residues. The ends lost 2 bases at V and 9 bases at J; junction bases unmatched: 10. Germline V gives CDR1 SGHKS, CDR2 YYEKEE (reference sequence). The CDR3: CASSLGQGGLGSPLHF. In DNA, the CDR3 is TGTGCCAGCAGCTTAGGACAGGGCGGGTTAGGTTCACCCCTCCACTTT.